This T cell receptor beta chain is drawn from a study of vaccination and CD4 T cells after COVID-19. Study-level information: The stimulating agents, overlapping spike peptides, came from SARS-CoV-2, HCoV-NL63, HCoV-OC43 and HCoV-229E.

A word on this clonotype: Its antigen is unknown. This may be a read error: a much more frequent sequence differs by one nucleotide.

Treatment given: roughly ten-day PBMC culture with coronavirus spike peptide pools or control peptides (ViraFEST assay). With 6 bases removed from V and 0 bases from J, the gap between germline ends came to 9 bases. This CDR3 has 15 residues. Germline values: CDR1 SGHTA, CDR2 FQGNSA. Oncomine TCR Beta short-read sequencing was applied to DNA from cultured CD4+ T cells. A single record per CDR3 protein comes from TCRdb applying MiXCR to the PCR reads. In the table there are more than 10,000 distinct CDR3 sequences, 25% to 30% of which are singletons. The chain employs TRBV7-2 and TRBJ1-6; D is uncertain. The TCR was taken from a human donor who received a COVID-19 vaccine. Sequenced here: CD4+ T cells from blood, cultured in vitro, sampled before SARS-CoV-2 vaccination. The CDR3 DNA sequence: TGTACCAGCAGTTCACGGAGCTCCTATAATTCACCCCTCCACTTT. It specifies CTSSSRSSYNSPLHF.